This T cell receptor beta chain was profiled in a study of CXCR3-negative and CXCR3-positive naive CD8 T cells. For this clonotype: Its antigen is undetermined.

In preparing the TRB cDNA libraries, 5' RACE with UMI labels was used. TCRdb reprocessed the 5' RACE reads and stores each CDR3 protein as one record, lacking DNA. This table holds about 90,000 distinct CDR3 sequences. Whole-study findings and limits: For CXCR3-positive naive cells, TRB CDR3s were more hydrophobic than those of CXCR3-negative naive cells.

This TCR derives from a human donor in good health. Some clones in this sample may be carry-over from other donors' samples. Sequences were obtained from naive CXCR3+ CD8+ T cells from blood. Indicated subset: CD45RO-CCR7+CD27+CD95- naive CD8+ T cells expressing CXCR3 (TNR3+).

The CDR3 protein is CSAVGQLPYEQYF. This sequence joins TRBV20-1 and TRBJ2-7; without DNA, the TCRdb call of TRBD1 cannot be checked. CDR1 is DFQATT and CDR2 is SNEGSKA in the germline V gene (reference sequence). The CDR3 loop spans 13 amino acids.